Shown below are 30 T cell receptor beta chains from a single sample sequenced in a study of T-cell memory formation after mild COVID-19 (dated by TCRdb to the early 2020s). The library relied on 5' RACE. Sequenced using an Illumina NovaSeq 6000. Starting from the raw public reads, TCRdb applied fastp trimming at Q25, assembled clones with MiXCR and retained in-frame beta chains. Each CDR3 protein appears once, grouped with its most common genes and DNA. The sample records roughly 280,000 distinct CDR3 sequences, about 17% of which are singletons. The biggest ten clones account for roughly 20% of the sample. The sequenced material came from PBMCs or a T cell subset sorted from them (not recorded which). The source of these receptors is a man aged 18 to 30 who had mild COVID-19 (a few samples of this study predate the infection). The sample titles of this study are shuffled in the database, so cell type and time point are left out; the donor was told from shared clones.

This clonotype was counted only a few times. This sequence joins TRBV7-9 and TRBJ2-5, with TRBD2 matching over 8 bases. Germline V gene lookup returns CDR1 SEHNR and CDR2 FQNEAQ (reference sequence). The length of the CDR3 is 14 residues. Trimming at V came to 5 bases and at J to 4 bases, leaving 6 bases not matched to a gene. CDR3: CASSARTSPETQYF. CDR3 DNA sequence: TGTGCCAGCAGCGCCCGGACTAGCCCAGAGACCCAGTACTTC.

In this sample, this clonotype turned up a few times. V gene TRBV7-3 combines with J gene TRBJ2-3; 7 positions match TRBD1. CDR3 length: 15 amino acids. CDR1 and CDR2 from the germline V gene are SGHTA and FQGTGA. With 3 bases clipped from V and 7 bases from J, the junction kept 10 bases outside the gene matches. The CDR3 here is CASSLRQGPDNTQYF. The CDR3 nucleotides are TGTGCCAGCAGCTTGAGACAGGGCCCGGACAATACGCAGTATTTT.

This clonotype was counted between two and nine times. The chain employs TRBV5-1 and TRBJ2-3; 7 bases line up with TRBD1. The CDR3 runs 15 residues. Germline assignment: CDR1 SGHRS and CDR2 YFSETQ. Trimming took 5 bases from V and 2 from J; bases not matched to a gene: 8. The CDR3 sequence: CASSLGTVNTDTQYF. CDR3 nucleotides: TGCGCCAGCAGTTTAGGGACAGTCAACACAGATACGCAGTATTTT.

The V call is TRBV5-5, the J call TRBJ2-7; D may match TRBD1 or TRBD2 (5 bases each). There are 14 residues in the CDR3. V gave up 0 bases and J gave up 5 bases, with 12 bases separating them. Per germline, CDR1 SGHKS and CDR2 YYEKEE (reference sequence). CDR3 sequence: CASSLARRDDEQYV. CDR3 in DNA: TGTGCCAGCAGCTTGGCCCGCAGGGACGACGAGCAGTACGTC.

V gene TRBV20-1 combines with J gene TRBJ2-3, with 11 positions matching TRBD2. The V and J ends lost 6 bases and 3 bases, in that order; junction bases with no gene match: 11. Germline CDR1 reads DFQATT; CDR2 reads SNEGSKA (reference sequence). The CDR3 totals 16 residues. This chain's CDR3 is CSALPLTSGGTDTQYF. CDR3 sequence (DNA): TGCAGTGCCCTCCCCCTCACTAGCGGGGGAACAGATACGCAGTATTTT.

This clonotype was counted a few times. The rearrangement links TRBV12-3 or TRBV12-4 to TRBJ2-1, with a possible D match to TRBD1 (6 bases). Trimming took 5 bases from V and 8 from J, leaving 13 bases between them. This CDR3 is built from 13 residues. DNA of the CDR3: TGTGCCAGCAGTATTACAGGGCCCCATGAGCAGTTCTTC. Its translation: CASSITGPHEQFF.

There are a few counts of this clonotype. The CDR3: CASSQESGQGNSPLHF. The CDR3, as DNA: TGCGCCAGCAGCCAAGAGTCCGGACAGGGGAATTCACCCCTCCACTTT. V and J are TRBV4-3 and TRBJ1-6; TRBD1 matches at 9 bases. Germline-derived CDR1 and CDR2 are LGHNA and YSLEER. The CDR3 runs to 16 residues. The ends lost 0 bases at V and 7 bases at J; junction bases unmatched: 4.

This clonotype appeared a few times. The CDR3 loop reads CSGITGGVSTGELFF. CDR3 coding DNA: TGCAGCGGCATAACAGGGGGCGTGAGCACCGGGGAGCTGTTTTTT. The gene calls are TRBV29-1 and TRBJ2-2; the match to TRBD1 covers 9 bases. The CDR3 totals 15 residues. CDR1 and CDR2 (germline): SQVTM, ANQGSEA. Germline trimming cut 7 bases from V and 4 bases from J; bases unmatched to any gene: 10.

In its sample, this clonotype was seen a few times. The chain has TRBV28 and TRBJ2-2; TRBD2 aligns across 7 bases. Losses at the gene ends were 6 bases for V and 3 bases for J; bases not matched to a gene: 4. Germline V lookup: CDR1 MDHEN, CDR2 SYDVKM. The length of the CDR3 is 14 residues. CDR3 sequence reads: CASSLGLYTGELFF. CDR3 DNA sequence: TGTGCCAGCAGCCTGGGACTATACACCGGGGAGCTGTTTTTT.

This clonotype was counted between two and nine times. The CDR3 nucleotides read TGTGCCAGCAGTGACCTAGGGAGGAACACTGAAGCTTTCTTT. Translated: CASSDLGRNTEAFF. The V call is TRBV2, the J call TRBJ1-1, with D unresolved. V lost 3 bases, J lost 1 base, and 9 bases lay in between. Germline V gene lookup returns CDR1 SNHLY and CDR2 FYNNEI. The CDR3 consists of 14 residues.

This clonotype was counted a few times. The CDR3 nucleotides are TGTGCCAGCAGCTCCCTGGCGGGGGTGGGGACAGATACGCAGTATTTT. This translates into CASSSLAGVGTDTQYF. The chain joins TRBV7-3 to TRBJ2-3; 7 bases agree with TRBD2. Germline V CDR1 and CDR2: SGHTA, FQGTGA. This CDR3 comprises 16 residues. Trimming removed 4 bases from V and 3 bases from J; junction bases left unmatched: 10. The full variable domain, in which reference TRBV7-3 and TRBJ2-3 provide the parts outside the CDR3, is GAGVSQTPSNKVTEKGKYVELRCDPISGHTALYWYRQSLGQGPEFLIYFQGTGAADDSGLPNDRFFAVRPEGSVSTLKIQRTERGDSAVYLCASSSLAGVGTDTQYFGPGTRLTVL.

This clonotype was counted between two and nine times. This chain uses TRBV3-1 with TRBJ2-2, with D possibly TRBD1 on 5 matching bases. The CDR3 has 15 amino acids. Germline V lookup: CDR1 LGHDT, CDR2 YNNKEL (reference sequence). V shed 2 bases and J shed 6 bases, with 13 bases lying between them. CDR3 loop: CASSQRPTGPGELFF. In DNA, the CDR3 is TGTGCCAGCAGCCAAAGACCAACAGGCCCCGGGGAGCTGTTTTTT.

The V gene is TRBV25-1, the J gene TRBJ1-2; possible D gene TRBD1, 6 bases. The CDR3 extends over 13 amino acids. Germline V gene lookup returns CDR1 MGHDK and CDR2 SYGVNS. The V end lost 5 bases, the J end lost 2 bases, and 9 bases lay between the germline ends. The CDR3 region has the DNA TGTGCCAGCAGTTGGGGGGCGAACTATGGCTACACCTTC. It yields the protein CASSWGANYGYTF.

The table lists this clonotype with a few counts. The genes are TRBV9 and TRBJ1-1, with TRBD1 as a possible D gene (6 bases). Germline CDR1 and CDR2: SGDLS and YYNGEE. The CDR3 runs to 13 residues. Trimming left V 4 bases short and J 6 bases short, with 13 bases between. The CDR3 DNA is TGTGCCAGCAGCCCTAAGGACAGCTCTGAAGCTTTCTTT. It yields the protein CASSPKDSSEAFF.

The rearrangement links TRBV20-1 to TRBJ1-1; D uncertain. The V gene's germline CDR1 is DFQATT and CDR2 SNEGSKA (reference sequence). This CDR3 contains 12 residues. The V and J ends lost 3 bases and 6 bases respectively, with 11 bases between them. The CDR3: CSASGVRPEAFF. The CDR3 DNA is TGCAGTGCTAGTGGTGTCAGGCCTGAAGCTTTCTTT.

This clonotype was seen at least ten times. The chain carries TRBV6-6 and TRBJ2-3, with D perhaps TRBD1 or TRBD2 (5 bases each). The CDR3 runs to 16 residues. V was clipped by 4 bases and J by 6 bases, with 20 bases between them. Germline V gene data show CDR1 as MNHNY and CDR2 as SVGAGI (reference sequence). CDR3 nucleotides: TGTGCCAGCAGTTTTCCGGGGCCGCGCGCCCCCGATACGCAGTATTTT. The encoded protein is CASSFPGPRAPDTQYF.

The rearrangement uses TRBV9 and TRBJ1-2; tentative D call: TRBD1 (6 bases). This CDR3 region has 15 residues. V lost 3 bases and J 4 bases, leaving 16 bases between the germline ends. The germline V gene encodes CDR1 SGDLS and CDR2 YYNGEE. CDR3 amino acids: CASSEGVQTIYGYTF. CDR3 in DNA: TGTGCCAGCAGCGAGGGGGTCCAGACCATCTATGGCTACACCTTC.

J is TRBJ2-4 and V is TRBV29-1; the match to TRBD2 covers 8 bases. This CDR3 has 15 residues. Germline values: CDR1 SQVTM, CDR2 ANQGSEA. Trimming at V came to 1 base and at J to 5 bases, leaving 7 bases not matched to a gene. CDR3 sequence: CSVEAVSGGENIQYF. CDR3 nucleotide sequence: TGCAGCGTTGAAGCAGTATCGGGAGGGGAAAACATTCAGTACTTC.

The table lists this clonotype with a few counts. The rearrangement joins TRBV19 to TRBJ1-5; possible D gene TRBD1, 6 bases. The ends were cut back, 3 bases at V and 5 bases at J, with 11 bases in the middle. Germline CDR1 reads LNHDA; CDR2 reads SQIVND (reference sequence). CDR3 length: 14 residues. Here the CDR3 DNA reads TGTGCCAGTAGTATGGGAGGGGGTCATCAGCCCCAGCATTTT. As protein: CASSMGGGHQPQHF. Supplemented by reference TRBV19 and TRBJ1-5, the full variable domain reads DGGITQSPKYLFRKEGQNVTLSCEQNLNHDAMYWYRQDPGQGLRLIYYSQIVNDFQKGDIAEGYSVSREKKESFPLTVTSAQKNPTAFYLCASSMGGGHQPQHFGDGTRLSIL.

The chain has TRBV29-1 and TRBJ1-1; tentative D call: TRBD1 (5 bases). CDR1 SQVTM and CDR2 ANQGSEA come from the germline V gene. The ends were cut back, 0 bases at V and 11 bases at J, with 16 bases in the middle. This CDR3 contains 13 residues. CDR3 coding DNA: TGCAGCGTTGAAGATTCACCGGGGCAAGGGGCTTTCTTT. This sequence encodes CSVEDSPGQGAFF.

This clonotype showed up many times. The chain couples TRBV4-3 to TRBJ1-4, with 10 bases fitting TRBD1. From germline, CDR1 is LGHNA and CDR2 YSLEER. The CDR3 covers 12 residues. V lost 4 bases and J lost 12; bases outside the gene matches: 2. The CDR3 region is CASSLGQGELFF. Written as DNA, the CDR3 is TGCGCCAGCAGCCTCGGACAGGGGGAACTGTTTTTT.

This clonotype was recorded a few times. The J gene is TRBJ2-7, the V gene TRBV10-3, with 8 nucleotides matching TRBD2. V lost 11 bases, J lost 2 bases, and 8 bases stayed unmatched. CDR3 length: 13 amino acids. CDR1 ENHRY and CDR2 SYGVKD come from the germline V gene. The CDR3 DNA reads TGTGCCGTCGCGGGGGGTCCTACCTACGAGCAGTACGTC. This codes for CAVAGGPTYEQYV.

This clonotype was counted only a few times. J is TRBJ2-5 and V is TRBV7-2, with 10 bases identical to TRBD2. CDR3 length: 15 amino acids. The V gene's germline CDR1 is SGHTA and CDR2 FQGNSA. Trimming took 5 bases from V and 5 from J; bases not matched to a gene: 8. CDR3 nucleotide sequence: TGTGCCAGCAGCCCGACTAGCGGGCGAGGGGAGACCCAGTACTTC. Translated, it gives CASSPTSGRGETQYF.

This clonotype was detected a few times. The chain is built from TRBV7-6 and TRBJ1-3, with 8 bases identical to TRBD1. The germline gives CDR1 SGHVS, CDR2 FNYEAQ. Trimming removed 5 bases from V and 4 bases from J; junction bases left unmatched: 10. The CDR3 has 16 amino acids. The CDR3 DNA reads TGTGCCAGCAGCCTACGTGGGACAGGTATCGGAAACACCATATATTTT. Residues: CASSLRGTGIGNTIYF.

This clonotype was picked up a small number of times. The J gene is TRBJ1-2, the V gene TRBV18; D perhaps matches TRBD1 (6 bases). CDR3 size: 14 residues. V was clipped by 5 bases and J by 2 bases, with 12 bases between them. Germline CDR1 and CDR2: KGHSH and LQKENI. The CDR3 here is CASSAYRENYGYTF. CDR3 nucleotide sequence: TGTGCCAGCTCAGCCTACAGGGAAAACTATGGCTACACCTTC.

This clonotype was seen a few times. V gene TRBV28 combines with J gene TRBJ2-7, with D possibly matching TRBD1 (6 bases). The CDR3 extends over 13 amino acids. Germline V lookup: CDR1 MDHEN, CDR2 SYDVKM. V lost 6 bases, J lost 1 base, and 10 bases lay in between. CDR3 bases: TGTGCCAGCAGCCCCGGACAGTCCTACGAGCAGTACGTC. This gives the protein CASSPGQSYEQYV.

Ten or more counts support this clonotype. The gene calls are TRBV7-2 and TRBJ2-5; D might be TRBD2 (5 bases). The CDR3 consists of 14 residues. The germline V gene encodes CDR1 SGHTA and CDR2 FQGNSA. V lost 1 base, J lost 3 bases, and 9 bases lay in between. The CDR3 protein is CASSLGAAEETQYF. The CDR3, as DNA: TGTGCCAGCAGCTTAGGAGCGGCCGAAGAGACCCAGTACTTC.

The table lists this clonotype with a few counts. This chain connects TRBV7-3 to TRBJ2-1, with D tentatively TRBD2 (6 bases). Between the trimmed V and J ends, which lost 5 bases and 8 bases, there was a span of 13 bases. The CDR3 is 13 amino acids. From germline, CDR1 is SGHTA and CDR2 FQGTGA. Here the CDR3 reads CASSPSRGYEQFF. Here the CDR3 DNA reads TGTGCCAGCAGCCCCTCCCGGGGGTATGAGCAGTTCTTC.

The chain uses TRBV15 and TRBJ2-1, with 10 bases fitting TRBD2. Germline-derived CDR1 and CDR2 are LNHNV and YYDKDF (reference sequence). The V segment lost 3 bases and the J segment 9 bases; nucleotides outside the gene matches: 8. The CDR3 runs 15 residues. The CDR3, as DNA: TGTGCCACCAGCAGGCTACCGGGACTAGCGCCTGAGCAGTTCTTC. Translated, it gives CATSRLPGLAPEQFF.

This chain connects TRBV7-2 to TRBJ2-7; D is uncertain. V shed 7 bases and J shed 6 bases, with 10 bases lying between them. The CDR3 runs 11 residues. Per the germline V gene, CDR1 is SGHTA and CDR2 is FQGNSA. The CDR3 coding sequence is TGTGCCAGCACCCGCCGGAGCGAGCAGTACGTC. As protein: CASTRRSEQYV.